One and the same sample provided the 20 T cell receptor beta chains below, sequenced in a study of patients and donors after allogeneic stem cell transplantation. TCRdb re-derived calls from the RT-PCR reads in MiXCR, one entry per CDR3 protein. The sample lists 390,000 or so distinct CDR3 sequences, 16% occurring once. Sequencing was done on a sample of blood, either unsorted or a sorted T cell fraction (not recorded which). The receptors shown here come from a human donor who was either an allogeneic HSCT recipient or a stem cell or donor lymphocyte infusion donor (not recorded which). It is not recorded whose cells these are; they may come from a transplant donor.

The V and J genes are TRBV20-1 and TRBJ2-1; no definite D call. There are 13 residues in the CDR3. Trimming pared 5 bases from V and 0 bases from J, leaving 8 bases between. CDR1 DFQATT and CDR2 SNEGSKA come from the germline V gene (reference sequence). The CDR3 nucleotides are TGCAGTGCTCCCCACACCTCCTACAATGAGCAGTTCTTC. Its protein is CSAPHTSYNEQFF.

The V call is TRBV6-5, the J call TRBJ2-5; 8 positions match TRBD1. Per germline, CDR1 MNHEY and CDR2 SVGAGI. This CDR3 region has 14 residues. V was pared by 0 bases and J by 6 bases, with 3 bases of the junction left unmatched. The CDR3 DNA reads TGTGCCAGCAGTTACTCGACAGGGGTAAAGACCCAGTACTTC. Protein sequence: CASSYSTGVKTQYF.

The chain couples TRBV12-3 or TRBV12-4 to TRBJ1-2; possible D gene TRBD1, 5 bases. The CDR3 has 15 amino acids. Trimming took 3 bases from V and 1 from J, leaving 12 bases between them. The CDR3 coding sequence is TGTGCCAGCAGTTTCGGGGGAAAGGTTAACTATGGCTACACCTTC. Translation gives CASSFGGKVNYGYTF.

Many counts were recorded for this clonotype. This chain links TRBV5-1 with TRBJ2-3; D uncertain. The CDR3 is made up of 14 amino acids. V was trimmed by 4 bases and J by 3 bases, leaving 12 bases between them. CDR1 is SGHRS and CDR2 is YFSETQ in the germline V gene. The chain's CDR3 is CASSPGLWTDTQYF. As DNA, the CDR3 is TGCGCCAGCAGCCCAGGCCTTTGGACAGATACGCAGTATTTT.

In this sample, this clonotype turned up once. The gene calls are TRBV12-3 or TRBV12-4 and TRBJ2-1; 11 bases fit TRBD1. The length of the CDR3 is 14 residues. With V trimmed by 8 bases and J by 9 bases, 9 bases remained unmatched. In DNA form, the CDR3 reads TGTGCCAGCGTATTGGACAGGGGGCACGGTGAGCAGTTCTTC. As protein: CASVLDRGHGEQFF.

The chain employs TRBV5-5 and TRBJ2-7; 10 bases map to TRBD1. This CDR3 has 15 amino acids. Germline V gene data show CDR1 as SGHKS and CDR2 as YYEKEE (reference sequence). Trimming removed 0 bases from V and 4 bases from J; junction bases left unmatched: 4. CDR3 in amino acids: CASSLEGQGIYEQYF. The CDR3 nucleotides are TGTGCCAGCAGCTTGGAGGGACAGGGGATTTACGAGCAGTACTTC.

The chain recombines TRBV19 with TRBJ1-2, with 7 bases aligning to TRBD1. With 5 bases clipped from V and 8 bases from J, the junction kept 8 bases outside the gene matches. This CDR3 comprises 13 residues. The germline gives CDR1 LNHDA, CDR2 SQIVND (reference sequence). The CDR3 nucleotides read TGTGCCAGTAGTCCCCAGACAGGGACGGGCTACACCTTC. It codes for CASSPQTGTGYTF.

The chain links TRBV5-5 to TRBJ2-5, with 14 bases matching TRBD2. This CDR3 has 16 amino acids. The J segment lost 5 bases and the V segment lost 4 bases, leaving 7 bases of the junction unmatched. The germline V gene encodes CDR1 SGHKS and CDR2 YYEKEE (reference sequence). The CDR3 bases are TGTGCCAGCAGCCTGGGACTAGCGGGGGACGGGGAGACCCAGTACTTC. It translates to CASSLGLAGDGETQYF.

The table lists this clonotype with a few counts. The V gene is TRBV6-1, the J gene TRBJ1-5; 9 bases line up with TRBD1. CDR3 size: 17 residues. With V trimmed by 5 bases and J by 2 bases, 10 bases remained unmatched. Germline V CDR1 and CDR2: MNHNS, SASEGT. The CDR3 is CASSRSGTGLGNQPQHF. Written as DNA, the CDR3 is TGTGCCAGCAGTCGATCTGGGACAGGGTTGGGCAATCAGCCCCAGCATTTT.

The CDR3 spells CASSPQTGTGKYEQYF. The CDR3 DNA sequence: TGTGCCAGCAGTCCCCAAACCGGGACAGGGAAGTACGAGCAGTACTTC. This chain joins TRBV6-1 and TRBJ2-7; 9 bases are shared with TRBD1. Germline loops: CDR1 MNHNS, CDR2 SASEGT. J gave up 4 bases and V 5 bases, and 12 bases lay outside the gene matches. This CDR3 has 16 amino acids.

This chain joins TRBV19 and TRBJ2-5, with 10 bases lining up with TRBD1. This CDR3 has 15 amino acids. V lost 5 bases, J lost 5 bases, and 8 bases stayed unmatched. Germline values: CDR1 LNHDA, CDR2 SQIVND (reference sequence). The CDR3 loop is CASSGRTGGLETQYF. The CDR3 DNA reads as TGTGCCAGTAGTGGACGGACAGGGGGACTTGAGACCCAGTACTTC. The full variable domain, with the rest looked up from reference TRBV19 and TRBJ2-5, is DGGITQSPKYLFRKEGQNVTLSCEQNLNHDAMYWYRQDPGQGLRLIYYSQIVNDFQKGDIAEGYSVSREKKESFPLTVTSAQKNPTAFYLCASSGRTGGLETQYFGPGTRLLVL.

In this sample, this clonotype turned up a few times. The CDR3 DNA reads as TGTGCCAGCAGCCCCCTGGGACGACTGAACACTGAAGCTTTCTTT. Its translation is CASSPLGRLNTEAFF. The chain combines TRBV11-2 with TRBJ1-1; perhaps TRBD1 as D (5 bases). CDR3 size: 15 residues. Germline CDR1 reads SGHAT; CDR2 reads FQNNGV. Trimming removed 5 bases from V and 0 bases from J, with 13 bases in between.

The rearrangement links TRBV4-2 to TRBJ2-2; D gene ambiguous. This CDR3 comprises 15 residues. Germline values: CDR1 LGHNA, CDR2 YNFKEQ. Trimming took 4 bases from V and 3 from J, leaving 12 bases between them. CDR3 bases: TGTGCCAGCAGCCCTAGGAAGGTGGACACCGGGGAGCTGTTTTTT. It encodes CASSPRKVDTGELFF.

In this sample, this clonotype turned up a few times. The junction does not match germline at one end; this may be a read error. CDR3 DNA: TGTGCCAGCAGTCAAGGCCGCAGGGACATCCCGACGCAGTATTTT. Translation: CASSQGRRDIPTQYF. This rearrangement joins TRBV3-1 to TRBJ2-3; possible D gene TRBD1, 6 bases. Germline V gives CDR1 LGHDT, CDR2 YNNKEL (reference sequence). This CDR3 spans 15 amino acids.

This clonotype was observed a few times. J is TRBJ1-3 and V is TRBV3-1; TRBD1 is a possible D gene (5 bases). V lost 6 bases to trimming and J lost 0 bases, with 15 bases between them. Looked up from germline, CDR1 is LGHDT and CDR2 is YNNKEL (reference sequence). The CDR3 extends over 16 amino acids. The CDR3 is CASRRGVQSSGNTIYF. In nucleotides, the CDR3 is TGTGCCAGCAGGCGGGGGGTTCAGAGCTCTGGAAACACCATATATTTT.

This rearrangement joins TRBV6-2 or TRBV6-3 to TRBJ2-2, with 11 bases matching TRBD2. Germline loops: CDR1 MNHEY, CDR2 SVGEGT. Losses at the gene ends were 5 bases for V and 5 bases for J; bases not matched to a gene: 4. The CDR3 has 15 residues. CDR3 coding DNA: TGTGCCAGCAGTCGACTAGCGGGACGTACCGGGGAGCTGTTTTTT. Encoded protein: CASSRLAGRTGELFF.

This chain connects TRBV6-2 or TRBV6-3 to TRBJ1-1; D call uncertain. Germline V gene data show CDR1 as MNHEY and CDR2 as SVGEGT. The CDR3 covers 13 residues. V lost 9 bases to trimming and J lost 6 bases, with 17 bases between them. Written as DNA, the CDR3 is TGTGCCAGACCTTTAGGTTATTTCGCTGAAGCTTTCTTT. Its translation: CARPLGYFAEAFF.

In this sample, this clonotype turned up many times. The chain combines TRBV12-3 or TRBV12-4 with TRBJ1-2; D perhaps matches TRBD1 (5 bases). The V end lost 6 bases, the J end lost 4 bases, and 15 bases lay between the germline ends. The CDR3 spans 14 residues. CDR3 sequence reads: CASSGGPSLYGYTF. Here the CDR3 DNA reads TGTGCCAGCAGCGGGGGTCCATCCCTCTATGGCTACACCTTC.

This clonotype was seen a handful of times. The CDR3 region is CASDLGQAFQETQYF. The CDR3 nucleotides are TGTGCCAGTGATCTGGGACAGGCCTTCCAAGAGACCCAGTACTTC. The rearrangement joins TRBV7-9 to TRBJ2-5, with TRBD1 matching 8 bases. The ends lost 9 bases at V and 1 base at J; junction bases unmatched: 10. CDR1 SEHNR and CDR2 FQNEAQ come from the germline V gene (reference sequence). This CDR3 region has 15 residues.

This chain links TRBV20-1 with TRBJ2-7, with D possibly matching TRBD2 (5 bases). With 1 base removed from V and 4 bases from J, the gap between germline ends came to 17 bases. The CDR3 totals 15 residues. The germline CDR1 and CDR2 sequences are DFQATT and SNEGSKA (reference sequence). CDR3 protein: CSARALARGHYEQYF. CDR3 nucleotides: TGCAGTGCTAGAGCGTTGGCCCGAGGGCATTACGAGCAGTACTTC.